This T cell receptor (beta chain) was captured by sequencing in a study of control samples from healthy donors and cancer patients. Turning to this clone: The same CDR3 arises from other DNA sequences in this sample as well.

The assay was immunoSEQ multiplex PCR, and TCRdb's table has in-frame clones only and misses some. The table shows 85,000 to 110,000 clones, with more than 85% occurring only once. What was sequenced was PBMCs. This clonotype originated in a man in his 60s with lung cancer.

CDR3 loop: CASSTDRGTEAFF. For the CDR3, the DNA is TGTGCCAGTAGTACCGACAGGGGCACTGAAGCTTTCTTT. The chain uses TRBV19 and TRBJ1-1; TRBD1 matches 8 bases. The CDR3 has 13 residues. V dropped 4 bases and J dropped 4; count of bases not matched to a gene: 2. From germline, CDR1 is LNHDA and CDR2 SQIVND (reference sequence).